The rows below give T cell receptor beta chains drawn from one sample of a study of blood T cell repertoires in COVID-19. TCRdb keeps only in-frame clones here, not all; method: immunoSEQ multiplex PCR. The sample lists around 18,000 clones, approximately 80% occurring once. Sequenced input: peripheral blood. The receptors stem from a man between 70 and 80 years old with COVID-19, enrolled during active disease. The CDR3 runs from the conserved cysteine through the conserved F or W. Fields, in order: D gene, V gene, J gene, CDR3 length, clone size, CDR3 protein, CDR3 DNA. D genes are given only for firm matches. Some rows have no size entry. The others give once, few or many, or a class for an expanded clone.

D gene: -
V gene: TRBV7-3
J gene: TRBJ2-2
CDR3 length: 15
clone size: -
CDR3 protein: CASSLGLTPTGELFF
CDR3 DNA: TGTGCCAGCAGCTTAGGACTGACTCCGACCGGGGAGCTGTTTTTT

D gene: TRBD1
V gene: TRBV6-1
J gene: TRBJ1-2
CDR3 length: 12
clone size: -
CDR3 protein: CASSETGDGYTF
CDR3 DNA: TGTGCCAGCAGTGAAACAGGGGATGGCTACACCTTC

D gene: TRBD1
V gene: TRBV15
J gene: TRBJ1-4
CDR3 length: 17
clone size: few
CDR3 protein: CATSRVGPGTGNEKLFF
CDR3 DNA: TGTGCCACCAGCAGAGTTGGGCCCGGGACAGGGAATGAAAAACTGTTTTTT

D gene: -
V gene: TRBV27
J gene: TRBJ2-7
CDR3 length: 13
clone size: -
CDR3 protein: CASSLRGVYEQYF
CDR3 DNA: TGTGCCAGCAGCCTCAGGGGCGTATACGAGCAGTACTTC

D gene: TRBD1
V gene: TRBV27
J gene: TRBJ1-4
CDR3 length: 19
clone size: -
CDR3 protein: CASSPGWGQGSTTNEKLFF
CDR3 DNA: TGTGCCAGCAGTCCCGGATGGGGACAGGGGTCTACAACTAATGAAAAACTGTTTTTT

D gene: TRBD2
V gene: TRBV11-3
J gene: TRBJ2-1
CDR3 length: 14
clone size: -
CDR3 protein: CASSVRGGNNEQFF
CDR3 DNA: TGTGCCAGCAGCGTCCGGGGGGGCAACAATGAGCAGTTCTTC

D gene: TRBD2
V gene: TRBV4-3
J gene: TRBJ2-2
CDR3 length: 16
clone size: -
CDR3 protein: CASSQFLAGDTGELFF
CDR3 DNA: TGCGCCAGCAGCCAATTTCTAGCGGGAGACACCGGGGAGCTGTTTTTT

D gene: -
V gene: TRBV28
J gene: TRBJ2-7
CDR3 length: 14
clone size: -
CDR3 protein: CASSFVSGDGEQYF
CDR3 DNA: TGTGCCAGCAGTTTCGTATCGGGGGACGGCGAGCAGTACTTC

D gene: TRBD1
V gene: TRBV6-2/TRBV6-3
J gene: TRBJ1-1
CDR3 length: 15
clone size: -
CDR3 protein: CASSRTGGRGTEAFF
CDR3 DNA: TGTGCCAGCAGTCGGACAGGGGGCCGGGGCACTGAAGCTTTCTTT

D gene: TRBD1
V gene: TRBV18
J gene: TRBJ1-1
CDR3 length: 12
clone size: -
CDR3 protein: CASSPGQFEAFF
CDR3 DNA: TGTGCCAGCTCACCGGGACAGTTTGAAGCTTTCTTT

D gene: -
V gene: TRBV11-2
J gene: TRBJ1-3
CDR3 length: 14
clone size: -
CDR3 protein: CASSLGGSGNTIYF
CDR3 DNA: TGTGCCAGCAGCTTAGGCGGCTCTGGAAACACCATATATTTT

D gene: TRBD1
V gene: TRBV13
J gene: TRBJ1-1
CDR3 length: 14
clone size: -
CDR3 protein: CASSSRQGYTEAFF
CDR3 DNA: TGTGCCAGCAGCTCCCGACAGGGATACACTGAAGCTTTCTTT

D gene: -
V gene: TRBV28
J gene: TRBJ1-1
CDR3 length: 14
clone size: few
CDR3 protein: CASSFVPRNTEAFF
CDR3 DNA: TGTGCCAGCAGTTTTGTTCCTAGGAACACTGAAGCTTTCTTT

D gene: TRBD1
V gene: TRBV6-5
J gene: TRBJ1-5
CDR3 length: 14
clone size: -
CDR3 protein: CASSRTGGLSAQHF
CDR3 DNA: TGTGCCAGCAGTCGGACAGGGGGTTTATCAGCCCAGCATTTT

D gene: -
V gene: TRBV5-1
J gene: TRBJ2-1
CDR3 length: 15
clone size: few
CDR3 protein: CASSPASVSYNEQFF
CDR3 DNA: TGCGCCAGCAGCCCAGCTAGTGTCTCCTACAATGAGCAGTTCTTC

D gene: TRBD1
V gene: TRBV6-2/TRBV6-3
J gene: TRBJ1-2
CDR3 length: 18
clone size: -
CDR3 protein: CASSYRQGAPVGLDGYTF
CDR3 DNA: TGTGCCAGCAGTTATCGACAGGGGGCGCCGGTAGGACTGGATGGCTACACCTTC